Below, 18 T cell receptor beta chains from the same sample are listed, as sequenced in a study of blood T cells in healthy people across ages. Combining a sample-barcoded 5' primer with a J-beta primer mix, a second PCR ran for 7 to 11 cycles. MiXCR, run by TCRdb on the 5' RACE reads, gives a single entry per CDR3 protein. The sample consists of about 680,000 distinct CDR3 sequences, approximately 50% of them appearing once. Sequenced: blood. Every receptor here comes from a woman in her fifties or sixties in good health.

The chain combines TRBV4-3 with TRBJ1-2, with 10 positions matching TRBD1. Germline-derived CDR1 and CDR2 are LGHNA and YSLEER. The CDR3 extends over 15 amino acids. V shed 4 bases and J 5 bases; nucleotides not matched to a gene: 7. The CDR3, as DNA: TGCGCCAGCAGCCCTCGGACAGGGGGGTGGTATGGCTACACCTTC. Amino acid sequence: CASSPRTGGWYGYTF.

This clonotype was counted a few times. The rearrangement uses TRBV7-2 and TRBJ1-4; D not certain. In germline, CDR1 is SGHTA, CDR2 FQGNSA. The ends were cut back, 5 bases at V and 3 bases at J, with 25 bases in the middle. The length of the CDR3 is 19 residues. For the CDR3, the DNA is TGTGCCAGCAGCGTCCTCCGGGGTAGAGTCGGAGGAGCTAATGAAAAACTGTTTTTT. Translation: CASSVLRGRVGGANEKLFF.

This chain connects TRBV2 to TRBJ2-5; tentatively, D is TRBD2 (5 bases). The germline V gene has CDR1 SNHLY and CDR2 FYNNEI. The V gene lost 6 bases and the J gene lost 2 bases, with 10 bases spanning the gap. The CDR3 covers 13 residues. As DNA, the CDR3 is TGTGCCAGCAGAGGGAGTTATCAAGAGACCCAGTACTTC. Translating gives CASRGSYQETQYF.

J is TRBJ2-5 and V is TRBV7-2, with a possible D match to TRBD2 (5 bases). The CDR3 loop spans 15 amino acids. From germline, CDR1 is SGHTA and CDR2 FQGNSA. Trimming removed 1 base from V and 9 bases from J, with 18 bases in between. The CDR3 region is CASSLEEGTGRAQYF. The CDR3 coding sequence is TGTGCCAGCAGCTTAGAAGAGGGTACGGGTCGGGCCCAGTACTTC.

The chain couples TRBV6-6 to TRBJ1-5; 7 positions match TRBD1. Germline V gene data show CDR1 as MNHNY and CDR2 as SVGAGI (reference sequence). CDR3 length: 15 amino acids. V shed 5 bases, J shed 6 bases, and the junction held 10 bases outside the gene matches. The CDR3 DNA reads as TGTGCCAGCAGTGGGGACAGAAGTAGTCGTCAGCCCCAGCATTTT. Protein: CASSGDRSSRQPQHF.

On this clonotype itself: One end of the junction fails to match germline, which may point to a read error. This rearrangement joins TRBV5-1 to TRBJ1-1, with D perhaps TRBD1 (6 bases). The CDR3 loop spans 16 amino acids. Germline V CDR1 and CDR2: SGHRS, YFSETQ. The CDR3 DNA reads TGCGCCAGCAGCCGTATTCAGGGGATGATGAACGCTGAAGCTTTCTTT. Translation: CASSRIQGMMNAEAFF.

The rearrangement uses TRBV9 and TRBJ2-5, with 14 bases identical to TRBD2. Germline V gives CDR1 SGDLS, CDR2 YYNGEE. The CDR3 is 14 amino acids. The V and J ends lost 4 bases and 5 bases, in that order; junction bases with no gene match: 1. In nucleotides, the CDR3 is TGTGCCAGCAGCCGGACTAGCGGGAGGGAGACCCAGTACTTC. Its protein product is CASSRTSGRETQYF.

The rearrangement uses TRBV7-2 and TRBJ2-5; maybe TRBD1 (5 bases). Deletions cut 2 bases from V and 11 bases from J, with 15 bases between. This CDR3 is built from 13 residues. Germline V CDR1 and CDR2: SGHTA, FQGNSA. The chain's CDR3 is CASSLRQYNEQYF. For the CDR3, the DNA is TGTGCCAGCAGCTTAAGACAGTACAATGAGCAGTACTTC.

The chain uses TRBV7-2 and TRBJ2-7, with 7 bases matching TRBD2. The CDR3 consists of 15 residues. Trimming cost V 1 base and J 4 bases; bases outside gene matches: 7. The germline gives CDR1 SGHTA, CDR2 FQGNSA. The CDR3 DNA is TGTGCCAGCAGCTTAGACGGGAGGAACACTTACGAGCAGTACTTC. Translation gives CASSLDGRNTYEQYF.

This clonotype was counted ten times or more. The rearrangement uses TRBV6-2 or TRBV6-3 and TRBJ2-1, with 8 bases fitting TRBD2. From germline, CDR1 is MNHEY and CDR2 SVGEGT. V dropped 6 bases and J dropped 7; count of bases not matched to a gene: 8. The CDR3 sequence is 14 residues long. CDR3 protein: CASRPPQRGNEQFF. In nucleotides, the CDR3 is TGTGCCAGCAGGCCTCCCCAGCGGGGGAATGAGCAGTTCTTC.

The chain recombines TRBV7-2 with TRBJ1-6; 7 bases agree with TRBD1. Per the germline V gene, CDR1 is SGHTA and CDR2 is FQGNSA. This CDR3 region has 14 residues. V lost 4 bases and J lost 10; bases outside the gene matches: 7. The CDR3 DNA is TGTGCCAGCAGCTCCGACAGGGCCACGTCACCCCTCCACTTT. This sequence encodes CASSSDRATSPLHF.

This rearrangement joins TRBV12-3 or TRBV12-4 to TRBJ2-4; D is possibly TRBD1 or TRBD2 (5 bases each). The CDR3 loop spans 14 amino acids. V lost 3 bases and J lost 0, with 6 bases in between. CDR3 sequence reads: CASSLGTAKNIQYF. The CDR3 DNA is TGTGCCAGCAGTTTGGGGACAGCCAAAAACATTCAGTACTTC.

There are many counts of this clonotype. The rearrangement links TRBV7-2 to TRBJ2-6; no firm D call. This CDR3 region has 13 residues. Germline CDR1 and CDR2: SGHTA and FQGNSA. Trimming pared 6 bases from V and 2 bases from J, leaving 5 bases between. In DNA, the CDR3 is TGTGCCAGCAGGTCCGCTGGGGCCAACGTCCTGACTTTC. It encodes CASRSAGANVLTF.

The V gene is TRBV10-3, the J gene TRBJ2-1; 8 nucleotides agree with TRBD2. Germline V gives CDR1 ENHRY, CDR2 SYGVKD. Trimming removed 8 bases from V and 5 bases from J; junction bases left unmatched: 5. This CDR3 spans 13 amino acids. Here the CDR3 reads CAIRSGANNEQFF. CDR3 DNA: TGTGCCATCCGTAGCGGGGCGAACAATGAGCAGTTCTTC.

This clonotype appeared a few times. A much larger clone lies one base from this, so it may be a read error. This chain joins TRBV5-1 and TRBJ2-3; possibly TRBD1 for D (5 bases). The CDR3 loop spans 17 amino acids. V shed 2 bases and J shed 0 bases, with 16 bases lying between them. From germline, CDR1 is SGHRS and CDR2 YFSETQ. The CDR3 DNA is TGCGCCAGCAGCTTTACCCGCAGGGTCTTGAGCACAGATACGCAGTATTTT. Its translation: CASSFTRRVLSTDTQYF.

The chain couples TRBV5-1 to TRBJ2-5; 12 nucleotides align to TRBD2. J gave up 5 bases and V 3 bases, and 8 bases lay outside the gene matches. CDR1 is SGHRS and CDR2 is YFSETQ in the germline V gene. This CDR3 spans 16 amino acids. CDR3 sequence reads: CASSSYITSGRETQYF. CDR3 coding DNA: TGCGCCAGCAGCTCCTATATCACTAGCGGGAGGGAGACCCAGTACTTC.

This clonotype turned up a few times. The CDR3 reads CASSLPLRTGPRSPLHF. The CDR3 DNA is TGTGCCAGCAGTCTCCCGCTGAGGACAGGGCCGAGGTCACCCCTCCACTTT. V gene TRBV27 combines with J gene TRBJ1-6, with TRBD1 matching over 8 bases. V dropped 5 bases and J dropped 10; count of bases not matched to a gene: 16. Germline CDR1 MNHEY, CDR2 SMNVEV (reference sequence). CDR3 length: 17 amino acids.

This clonotype appeared a single time. The chain has TRBV10-3 and TRBJ1-2; D is ambiguous. Trimming removed 1 base at V and 2 bases at J, with 14 bases between. CDR3 length: 16 residues. Germline assignment: CDR1 ENHRY and CDR2 SYGVKD. CDR3 loop: CAISEFFGPRNYGYTF. The CDR3 DNA sequence: TGTGCCATCAGTGAGTTTTTTGGGCCGAGAAACTATGGCTACACCTTC.